Following are 27 T cell receptor beta chains from one sample sequenced in a study of T cell responses to AZD1222 COVID-19 vaccine. TCRdb keeps only in-frame clones here, not all; method: immunoSEQ multiplex PCR. Here the sample spans roughly 160,000 clones, around 94% being singletons. The sample consisted of peripheral blood, taken on day 0 of AZD1222 vaccination. These receptors came from an adult in good health.

The chain joins TRBV10-3 to TRBJ1-2; no clear D. This CDR3 is built from 14 residues. V lost 6 bases and J 3 bases, leaving 14 bases between the germline ends. Germline V gives CDR1 ENHRY, CDR2 SYGVKD. The CDR3, as DNA: TGTGCCATCAGGGACGGCAGTGGGGACTATGGCTACACCTTC. Translation gives CAIRDGSGDYGYTF.

This clone was recorded once. The CDR3 loop reads CASSLSGRVGEKLFF. As DNA, the CDR3 is TGTGCCAGCAGTTTATCTGGCCGGGTGGGTGAAAAACTGTTTTTT. The V call is TRBV27, the J call TRBJ1-4; D is unclear. Trimming pared 0 bases from V and 7 bases from J, leaving 12 bases between. The CDR3 contains 15 residues. CDR1 and CDR2 (germline): MNHEY, SMNVEV (reference sequence).

The chain employs TRBV11-2 and TRBJ1-6; no clear D. V lost 3 bases and J lost 3, with 0 bases in between. CDR3 length equals 12 residues. Germline V CDR1 and CDR2: SGHAT, FQNNGV. The CDR3 DNA follows: TGTGCCAGCAGCTTCTATAATTCACCCCTCCACTTT. This sequence encodes CASSFYNSPLHF.

The CDR3, as DNA: TGTGCCAGCAGTGCCCTCGGGGGGCCCCAGCATTTT. Protein product: CASSALGGPQHF. V is TRBV2 and J is TRBJ1-5; D is possibly TRBD1 (5 bases). The germline V and J ends were trimmed by 4 bases and 9 bases, with 10 bases remaining between them. This CDR3 has 12 residues. Germline loops: CDR1 SNHLY, CDR2 FYNNEI.

The chain is built from TRBV29-1 and TRBJ1-4; D is ambiguous. V was cut by 4 bases and J by 6 bases, with 9 bases left in between. The CDR3 is 12 amino acids. Germline V gives CDR1 SQVTM, CDR2 ANQGSEA. CDR3 in amino acids: CSVGQIDEKLFF. The CDR3 nucleotides are TGCAGCGTTGGTCAGATAGATGAAAAACTGTTTTTT.

This chain joins TRBV3-1 (or the pseudogene TRBV3-2) and TRBJ2-3; D is uncertain. There are 13 residues in the CDR3. Trimming took off 4 bases at V and 0 bases at J, with 5 bases between the two ends. From germline, CDR1 is LGHDT and CDR2 YNNKEL (reference sequence). Here the CDR3 DNA reads TGTGCCAGCAGCCTGTATAGCACAGATACGCAGTATTTT. Translating gives CASSLYSTDTQYF.

The chain uses TRBV6-1 and TRBJ1-6; D not resolved. Germline V gene lookup returns CDR1 MNHNS and CDR2 SASEGT. V lost 2 bases to trimming and J lost 7 bases, with 12 bases between them. CDR3 length: 15 amino acids. The CDR3 spells CASSEQVDTNSPLHF. The DNA of the CDR3 is TGTGCCAGCAGTGAACAGGTCGATACGAATTCACCCCTCCACTTT.

The chain uses TRBV5-8 and TRBJ2-1; D perhaps matches TRBD2 (6 bases). The CDR3 totals 14 residues. Trimming cost V 2 bases and J 4 bases, with 10 bases left between them. The germline CDR1 and CDR2 sequences are SGHTS and YDEGEE. CDR3 bases: TGTGCCAGCAGCTTCTCGGACTATTACAATGAGCAGTTCTTC. As protein: CASSFSDYYNEQFF.

This chain links TRBV28 with TRBJ1-2, with D tentatively TRBD1 (5 bases). Germline loops: CDR1 MDHEN, CDR2 SYDVKM. The length of the CDR3 is 15 residues. V was clipped by 8 bases and J by 8 bases, with 24 bases between them. The CDR3 coding sequence is TGTGCCAGCGTGACGCCGGGACGAAGCTCTCGCGGCTACACCTTC. Amino acids: CASVTPGRSSRGYTF.

The chain has TRBV12-3 or TRBV12-4 and TRBJ1-1; D is undetermined. This CDR3 contains 13 residues. V lost 6 bases, J lost 0 bases, and 8 bases lay in between. The DNA for the CDR3 is TGTGCCAGCAGGCCATCTATGAACACTGAAGCTTTCTTT. As protein: CASRPSMNTEAFF.

The chain couples TRBV5-6 to TRBJ1-6; D is undetermined. CDR3 length: 12 amino acids. The V and J ends lost 0 bases and 10 bases respectively, with 5 bases between them. Germline CDR1 reads SGHDT; CDR2 reads YYEEEE. The DNA of the CDR3 is TGTGCCAGCAGCTTGGTGGGCTCACCCCTCCACTTT. Its translation: CASSLVGSPLHF. The full variable domain, with the rest looked up from reference TRBV5-6 and TRBJ1-6, is DAGVTQSPTHLIKTRGQQVTLRCSPKSGHDTVSWYQQALGQGPQFIFQYYEEEERQRGNFPDRFSGHQFPNYSSELNVNALLLGDSALYLCASSLVGSPLHFGNGTRLTVT.

The rearrangement joins TRBV6-4 to TRBJ1-2, with a weak D call TRBD1 (5 bases). The length of the CDR3 is 13 residues. The germline V gene encodes CDR1 MRHNA and CDR2 SNTAGT. Deletions cut 5 bases from V and 8 bases from J, with 15 bases between. The CDR3 DNA follows: TGTGCCAGCAGTAACTGGGGGTTTCACGGCTACACCTTC. Its translation is CASSNWGFHGYTF.

This chain connects TRBV3-1 (or the pseudogene TRBV3-2) to TRBJ2-5; D possibly corresponds to TRBD2 (5 bases). Trimming removed 0 bases at V and 5 bases at J, with 10 bases between. Per the germline V gene, CDR1 is LGHDT and CDR2 is YNNKEL (reference sequence). CDR3 length: 14 amino acids. The CDR3 region is CASSQDMREETQYF. In DNA form, the CDR3 reads TGTGCCAGCAGCCAAGATATGAGGGAGGAGACCCAGTACTTC.

This clone has just one count. This chain uses TRBV18 with TRBJ1-1, with 8 bases lining up with TRBD1. This CDR3 comprises 15 residues. CDR1 is KGHSH and CDR2 is LQKENI in the germline V gene. Losses at the gene ends were 0 bases for V and 4 bases for J; bases not matched to a gene: 4. The CDR3 here is CASSPPSQGGTEAFF. CDR3 nucleotides: TGTGCCAGCTCACCACCGTCACAGGGGGGCACTGAAGCTTTCTTT.

This rearrangement joins TRBV29-1 to TRBJ1-4; TRBD1 might be the D (5 bases). V was pared by 6 bases and J by 4 bases, with 9 bases between. CDR3 length: 12 residues. Germline V gene sequence: CDR1 SQVTM, CDR2 ANQGSEA. CDR3 sequence reads: CSVTGDNEKLFF. For the CDR3, the DNA is TGCAGCGTCACGGGGGATAATGAAAAACTGTTTTTT.

Here the CDR3 reads CASSKTADNSPLHF. In nucleotides, the CDR3 is TGTGCCAGCAGCAAAACAGCCGATAATTCACCCCTCCACTTT. The V gene is TRBV6-5, the J gene TRBJ1-6; no clear D gene. Looked up from germline, CDR1 is MNHEY and CDR2 is SVGAGI. V shed 6 bases and J shed 5 bases, with 11 bases lying between them. CDR3 length: 14 amino acids.

Notes on this clone: This sample includes further DNA sequences coding for the same CDR3. The chain couples TRBV6-1 to TRBJ1-1; no clear D. The germline V gene has CDR1 MNHNS and CDR2 SASEGT. V lost 1 base and J lost 1, with 4 bases in between. The CDR3 is 13 residues long. CDR3 bases: TGTGCCAGCAGTGAAGATAGGAACACTGAAGCTTTCTTT. It yields the protein CASSEDRNTEAFF.

The V call is TRBV5-1, the J call TRBJ1-2; 7 nucleotides line up with TRBD1. V lost 4 bases, J lost 1 base, and 10 bases stayed unmatched. This CDR3 has 16 amino acids. Germline V lookup: CDR1 SGHRS, CDR2 YFSETQ. The CDR3 spells CASSLGDSFFNYGYTF. DNA of the CDR3: TGCGCCAGCAGCCTGGGGGACAGCTTCTTTAACTATGGCTACACCTTC.

This sequence joins TRBV5-5 and TRBJ2-3, with D possibly being TRBD1 (6 bases). V gave up 4 bases and J gave up 6 bases, with 15 bases separating them. The CDR3 extends over 14 amino acids. The germline V gene encodes CDR1 SGHKS and CDR2 YYEKEE (reference sequence). CDR3 protein: CASSLSRGWDTQYF. DNA of the CDR3: TGTGCCAGCAGCCTCTCCAGGGGCTGGGATACGCAGTATTTT.

This clone was detected only once. The V call is TRBV4-1, the J call TRBJ2-6; D possibly uses TRBD1 or TRBD2 (5 bases each). V gave up 4 bases and J gave up 4 bases, with 17 bases separating them. CDR1 is MGHRA and CDR2 is YSYEKL in the germline V gene. The CDR3 runs 17 residues. The chain's CDR3 is CASSRSGTNKGANVLTF. The CDR3 DNA reads TGCGCCAGCAGCCGCTCCGGGACCAACAAGGGGGCCAACGTCCTGACTTTC.

The genes are TRBV30 and TRBJ1-4, with D unresolved. Per germline, CDR1 GTSNPN and CDR2 SVGIG (reference sequence). With 5 bases removed from V and 2 bases from J, the gap between germline ends came to 9 bases. The CDR3 is made up of 13 amino acids. CDR3 coding DNA: TGTGCCTGGCGGAGAAGGACTAATGAAAAACTGTTTTTT. Protein: CAWRRRTNEKLFF.

This chain uses TRBV5-1 with TRBJ2-7; 7 nucleotides line up with TRBD2. The CDR3 has 15 residues. The germline V gene encodes CDR1 SGHRS and CDR2 YFSETQ. Trimming cost V 3 bases and J 0 bases; bases outside gene matches: 6. CDR3 coding DNA: TGCGCCAGCAGCTACCAGCGGGAAGACTCCTACGAGCAGTACTTC. Its translation: CASSYQREDSYEQYF.

The chain couples TRBV6-5 to TRBJ1-5; D is unclear. Germline V gene sequence: CDR1 MNHEY, CDR2 SVGAGI. This CDR3 has 15 residues. Trimming removed 2 bases from V and 4 bases from J, with 12 bases in between. The CDR3 coding sequence is TGTGCCAGCAGTTACAGCTATAGGCAGAATCAGCCCCAGCATTTT. It specifies CASSYSYRQNQPQHF.

With respect to this clone: Other DNA sequences from this sample encode an identical CDR3 as well. The V and J genes are TRBV19 and TRBJ1-3; D remains ambiguous. V shed 6 bases and J shed 0 bases, with 6 bases lying between them. Germline values: CDR1 LNHDA, CDR2 SQIVND (reference sequence). This CDR3 contains 13 residues. This chain's CDR3 is CASRLSSGNTIYF. The CDR3 coding sequence is TGTGCCAGTAGGCTAAGCTCTGGAAACACCATATATTTT.

The gene calls are TRBV7-9 and TRBJ1-4; maybe TRBD1 (5 bases). The CDR3 is 14 residues long. The V gene's germline CDR1 is SEHNR and CDR2 FQNEAQ (reference sequence). V gave up 1 base and J gave up 6 bases, with 9 bases separating them. In DNA form, the CDR3 reads TGTGCCAGCAGCTTAGGAGGAGGGGATGAAAAACTGTTTTTT. Translation: CASSLGGGDEKLFF.

The chain is built from TRBV18 and TRBJ2-7; possibly TRBD2 for D (6 bases). The CDR3 length is 14 residues. In germline, CDR1 is KGHSH, CDR2 LQKENI. V shed 4 bases and J shed 5 bases, with 15 bases lying between them. Here the CDR3 DNA reads TGTGCCAGCTCACTACCGGGACTTGGAAACGAGCAGTACTTC. Translation: CASSLPGLGNEQYF.

CDR3 DNA sequence: TGCGCCAGCAGCTCGACTCCCGGGACAGTGAACACTGAAGCTTTCTTT. Its translation is CASSSTPGTVNTEAFF. The chain is built from TRBV5-1 and TRBJ1-1; TRBD1 aligns across 7 bases. The length of the CDR3 is 16 residues. V was clipped by 3 bases and J by 0 bases; unmatched bases: 8. Germline V lookup: CDR1 SGHRS, CDR2 YFSETQ. Complete variable domain (other parts from reference TRBV5-1 and TRBJ1-1): KAGVTQTPRYLIKTRGQQVTLSCSPISGHRSVSWYQQTPGQGLQFLFEYFSETQRNKGNFPGRFSGRQFSNSRSEMNVSTLELGDSALYLCASSSTPGTVNTEAFFGQGTRLTVV.